This TCR beta chain was documented in a study of cytomegalovirus exposure and HLA in healthy donors. The CDR3 is 15 amino acids. Per germline, CDR1 SGHRS and CDR2 YFSETQ. V dropped 7 bases and J dropped 4; count of bases not matched to a gene: 11. It was with 60 Vbeta and 13 Jbeta primers that the PCR ran. Repertoires were generated with immunoSEQ multiplex PCR, while TCRdb's copy carries only in-frame clones and drops some. The table includes about 200,000 clones, around 80% detected once. This clone was observed a few times. The antigen is not known. Study-wide results and limits: The investigators catalogued 164 TCR beta chains as cytomegalovirus-associated. Accurate prediction of HLA-A and HLA-B alleles (for most subjects) was reportedly achieved from TCR beta sequences. It was in a later analysis that TCR association rates were seen to vary by HLA locus, highest for DRB1 and lowest for HLA-C.

The rearrangement uses TRBV5-1 and TRBJ2-3; 8 bases align to TRBD1. The sequence came from a girl aged 2-10 years in good health and CMV-seronegative. Specimen: PBMCs. CDR3 sequence (DNA): TGCGCCAGCTCCAATCAGGGGGCGCGAGCAGATACGCAGTATTTT. Translated, it gives CASSNQGARADTQYF.